The subject of this entry is one TCR beta chain. This clonotype was counted many times. This receptor's antigen is unknown. One base away there is no much larger clone; base qualities are not given. These data belong to a study of blood T cells in healthy people across ages (dated by TCRdb to between 2015 and 2016). Describing the broader study: In model experiments, template switching captured roughly one uniquely barcoded TCR beta cDNA molecule for every two T cells. Using the same blood draw, the study looked at two additional independent replicas of 1 million unique cDNA reads for two donors, one aged 18 to 29 and the other aged 80 or older. Age-related changes in TCR beta repertoire diversity were measured in the study by deep sequencing normalized with unique cDNA molecular identifiers. Donors were grouped into four age groups: young (average approximately 15 years), middle-aged (around 39), aged (roughly 62) and long-lived (over 80). Study-level results and caveats: Estimates of total diversity from one million sequenced T cells were regarded as lower bounds and underestimates. Observed TCR beta diversity per million T cells fell roughly linearly with age, and a significant reduction was already apparent by age roughly 40. Bulk unsorted PBMC profiling prevented conclusive comparison of naive and antigen-experienced compartments. Observed TCR beta diversity correlated strongly with the percentage of naive T cells measured by flow cytometry. Compared with the aged group, the long-lived group had more naive CD4+ T cells, fewer expanded clones and increased TCR diversity, suggesting age selection. Because the CMV infection status of the donors was unknown, age-related changes in expanded clonotypes may potentially have been confounded.

The roughly 38 donors, aged roughly 6 to 90 years, were systemically healthy Caucasian individuals from Russia. About 10 milliliters of peripheral blood were drawn from each donor into EDTA-treated Vacutainer tubes. PBMCs were isolated by Ficoll-Paque density-gradient centrifugation, with at least 6 million obtained per sample. Total RNA, at least 6 micrograms per sample, was extracted from PBMCs with Trizol reagent. The percentages of naive CD45RAhigh/CD27high T cells were determined by flow cytometry on a PBMC aliquot from every donor. Trimming removed 0 bases from V and 6 bases from J, leaving 13 bases between the germline ends. The CDR3 runs 15 residues from the cysteine to the phenylalanine. The sequence is cut down to CDR3 DNA, 45 bases in frame from base 1. CDR1 is given as MNHEY and CDR2 as SMNVEV, both from the germline V gene (reference sequence). Library method: 5' RACE. The sequencer listed for this sample is Illumina HiSeq 2500. A second 7 to 11 cycle PCR used a sample-barcoded 5' primer and a J-beta primer mix. Each TCR beta cDNA molecule received a unique molecular identifier from a template-switch 5' adaptor carrying 12 random nucleotides. At least 2.5 million CDR3-containing paired-end reads were obtained from each sample. The Mint cDNA synthesis kit, primed by a TRBC-specific oligonucleotide, was used to synthesize first-strand cDNA from all RNA. After uracil-DNA glycosylase treatment, a first 18-cycle PCR used universal primers M1SS and BC2_uni_R on all cDNA. The study's processing was this. Normalization of each sample was performed by random selection of 1 million high-quality reads, each carrying a distinct molecular identifier. Reads sharing molecular identifiers were discarded rather than binned into consensus sequences. MiTCR, with a Q25 quality threshold and the strictest error-elimination algorithm, was used for CDR3 identification, clonotype clustering and error correction. A nonparametric unseen species model with Euler transformation was used to estimate lower-bound total TCR beta diversity. The raw public reads went through TCRdb reprocessing: fastp at Q25, MiXCR clone calling, in-frame beta chains kept. Under each unique CDR3 protein, matching rows form one entry showing the most common genes and DNA. The V and J calls reflect TCRdb's pipeline rather than the authors' work. The table for this sample lists approximately 960,000 distinct CDR3 sequences; about 29% of them were counted only once. The ten largest make up roughly 10% of the sample.

The data were also submitted as part of a second study, on T cells of mothers and their children. Reported in the second study: Nine systemically healthy Caucasian individuals served as donors, namely three mothers together with their six children. cDNA synthesis consumed the entire amount of extracted RNA, loaded at about 1.6 ug RNA in each 15 ul reaction. In the second PCR, the M1S primer introduced both the sample barcodes and 2-4 random nucleotides. More than 8.5 million TCR beta CDR3 reads were obtained from each mother, and about 3 million reads were obtained from each child. TCR recombination output is similarly shaped by thymic selection in related and unrelated pairs, with a minor effect exerted by inherited differences. Normalized repertoire overlap was always found to be slightly, but never significantly, higher in related mother-child pairs than in unrelated mother-child pairs. With a sensitivity of about 100 clones per million clonotypes, no persistent microchimeric T cell clones were detected. The study used deep NGS to compare TCR beta repertoires of mothers and children, seeking features distinguishing related mother-child pairs from unrelated individuals. Mothers averaged around 43 +/- 4 years of age and children averaged roughly 10 +/- 4 years. Libraries were sequenced on Illumina HiSeq 2000 with 100+100 nt paired-end reads after adapter ligation with NEBNext reagents. To prevent cross-contamination, the mother and child libraries were prepared a month apart and were sequenced in separate runs. Each donor had between roughly 450,000 and 2,100,000 distinct TCR beta clonotypes identified. Naive TCR beta clonotypes were estimated from low-frequency clonotypes matched to each donor's FACS-determined naive share, without sorting.

The rearrangement combines TRBV27 with TRBJ2-3; the D gene cannot be named for sure. The source material was blood. This receptor was identified in a woman in her thirties or forties in good health. In nucleotides, the sequence is TGTGCCAGCAGTTTATCCACAGAGGATCGGGATACGCAGTATTTT. Translation gives CASSLSTEDRDTQYF.